This TCR beta chain was recorded in a study of blood T cells in healthy people across ages. Study-wide results and caveats: Long-lived and aged donors differed, with more naive CD4+ cells and higher diversity in the long-lived.

Then a second PCR, running roughly 7 to 11 cycles, was carried out with a sample-barcoded 5' primer and a J-beta primer mix. TCRdb reanalysed the 5' RACE reads using MiXCR and keeps one entry per CDR3 protein. The sample carries 1.5 million to 2 million distinct CDR3 sequences, about two fifths recorded once. With regard to this clonotype: Antigen specificity is unknown.

This CDR3 has 14 residues. Unmatched junction bases numbered 6, after V lost 5 bases and J lost 3 bases. Germline lookup yields CDR1 GTSNPN and CDR2 SVGIG (reference sequence). J is TRBJ1-2 and V is TRBV30; 10 bases are shared with TRBD1. The sample taken for sequencing was blood. The clonotype comes from a human donor in good health. CDR3 bases: TGTGCCTGGGATGGGACAGGGGCCTACTATGGCTACACCTTC. Its translation is CAWDGTGAYYGYTF.